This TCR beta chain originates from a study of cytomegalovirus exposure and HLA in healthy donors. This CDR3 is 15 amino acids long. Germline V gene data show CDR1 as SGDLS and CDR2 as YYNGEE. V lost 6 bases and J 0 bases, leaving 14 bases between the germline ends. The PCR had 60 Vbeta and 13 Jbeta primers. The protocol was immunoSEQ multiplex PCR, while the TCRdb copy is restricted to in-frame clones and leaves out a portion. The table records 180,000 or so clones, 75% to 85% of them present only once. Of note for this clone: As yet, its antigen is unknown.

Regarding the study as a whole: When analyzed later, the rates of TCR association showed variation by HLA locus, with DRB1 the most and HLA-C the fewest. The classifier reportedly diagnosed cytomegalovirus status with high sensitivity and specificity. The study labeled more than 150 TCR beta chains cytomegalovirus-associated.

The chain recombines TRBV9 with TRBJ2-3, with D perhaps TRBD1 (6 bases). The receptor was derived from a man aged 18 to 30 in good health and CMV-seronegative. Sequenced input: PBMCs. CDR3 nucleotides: TGTGCCAGCACGACAGGCCCTACTAGCACAGATACGCAGTATTTT. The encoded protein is CASTTGPTSTDTQYF.